The rows below give T cell receptor beta chains drawn from one sample of a study of siplizumab effects on memory and regulatory T cells. Measured with immunoSEQ multiplex PCR; TCRdb has only the in-frame clones, and not every one. Counted here are some 41,000 clones, more than 80% occurring once; the ten biggest clones make up around 0.25%. Sequenced material: naive CD4+ T cells sorted from blood. Receptor source: a human donor in good health. The CDR3 runs from the conserved cysteine through the conserved F or W. Fields, in order: J gene, clone size, V gene, D gene, CDR3 DNA, CDR3 protein. D genes are given only for firm matches. Clone size is shown for a subset of rows, as once, few, many or a class of expanded clone.

>TRBJ2-2|NA|TRBV11-3|NA
TGTGCCAGCAGCCGCAGGACAGCCACCGGGGAGCTGTTTTTT
CASSRRTATGELFF
>TRBJ2-3|NA|TRBV5-1|NA
TGCGCCAGCAGACAATTAGTCGCAGATACGCAGTATTTT
CASRQLVADTQYF
>TRBJ1-2|NA|TRBV21-1|NA
TGTGCCAGCACAAACTATGGCTACACCTTC
CASTNYGYTF
>TRBJ2-7|NA|TRBV6-1|TRBD2
TGTGCCAGCAGCTATCTGGGGGGGGGTACGAACGAGCAGTACTTC
CASSYLGGGTNEQYF
>TRBJ2-3|NA|TRBV7-9|NA
TGTGCCAGCAGCCGGACAGCGAGCACAGATACGCAGTATTTT
CASSRTASTDTQYF
>TRBJ2-7|NA|TRBV9|TRBD2
TGTGCCAGCAGCGTGAGGGGGATAGCGGGAGTGTACGAGCAGTACTTC
CASSVRGIAGVYEQYF
>TRBJ2-7|NA|TRBV2|NA
TGTGCCAGCAGCCCCCTCTTTGGAGGGTGGTACGAGCAGTACTTC
CASSPLFGGWYEQYF
>TRBJ1-3|NA|TRBV6-5|NA
TGTGCCAGCAGTTATAGCGCGGAAAACACCATATATTTT
CASSYSAENTIYF
>TRBJ1-2|NA|TRBV6-6|NA
TGTGCCAGCAGTAGGTCCAGTCCGACAGCGAACTATGGCTACACCTTC
CASSRSSPTANYGYTF
>TRBJ2-3|NA|TRBV20-1|NA
TGCAGTGCTAGACTGCCACATTCGCAGTATTTT
CSARLPHSQYF
>TRBJ2-7|NA|TRBV4-1|NA
TGCGCCAGCAGCCCCCCGCCATGGCAGGATACCGGAGAGCAGTACTTC
CASSPPPWQDTGEQYF
>TRBJ2-5|NA|TRBV29-1|NA
TGCAGCGTTGGTAGGGGGAGTGAGACCCAGTACTTC
CSVGRGSETQYF
>TRBJ1-1|NA|TRBV20-1|NA
TGCAGTGCTACGATGAACACTGAAGCTTTCTTT
CSATMNTEAFF
>TRBJ1-1|NA|TRBV5-6|TRBD1
TGTGCCAGCAGCTCCGGGACAGGGGGCGTCGGCACTGAAGCTTTCTTT
CASSSGTGGVGTEAFF
>TRBJ1-4|NA|TRBV18|TRBD1
TGTGCCAGCTCACCTCAGGCGGACAGGGCTAATGAAAAACTGTTTTTT
CASSPQADRANEKLFF
>TRBJ2-5|NA|TRBV19|NA
TGTGCCAGTAGTATAGGGGGTACAGACCAAGAGACCCAGTACTTC
CASSIGGTDQETQYF
>TRBJ2-3|NA|TRBV7-9|NA
TGTGCCAGCAGCTCTCACGACTTATACGACACAGATACGCAGTATTTT
CASSSHDLYDTDTQYF
>TRBJ1-1|NA|TRBV5-1|NA
TGCGCCAGCAGTCGAACCCCTATAGGGGACACTGAAGCTTTCTTT
CASSRTPIGDTEAFF
>TRBJ1-1|NA|TRBV2|NA
TGTGCCCGAAAGGGGCCTTCTTTGAACACTGAAGCTTTCTTT
CARKGPSLNTEAFF
>TRBJ2-5|once|TRBV7-9|NA
TGTGCCAGCAGCCCCCGTGGGAGGGGGCCTGTTGAGACCCAGTACTTC
CASSPRGRGPVETQYF
>TRBJ2-1|NA|TRBV30|NA
TGTGCCTGGAGTGTAGAATTGGTAGGTGAGCAGTTCTTC
CAWSVELVGEQFF
>TRBJ2-3|NA|TRBV19|NA
TGTGCCAGTATCCCCGCAGGGCCCACAGATACGCAGTATTTT
CASIPAGPTDTQYF
>TRBJ1-2|NA|TRBV7-2|TRBD1
TGTGCCAGCAGCCGACGACAGGGGAATTCCTATGGCTACACCTTC
CASSRRQGNSYGYTF
>TRBJ2-7|few|TRBV5-1|NA
TGCGCCAGCAGCTTTCCAGGGACCTACGAGCAGTACTTC
CASSFPGTYEQYF
>TRBJ1-3|NA|TRBV11-2|NA
TGTGCCAGCAGCTTGGGTGGGTCAAGCTCTGGAAACACCATATATTTT
CASSLGGSSSGNTIYF
>TRBJ1-1|NA|TRBV7-6|NA
TGTGCCAGCAGCCCCGGGGGCACTTTCATTGAAGCTTTCTTT
CASSPGGTFIEAFF
>TRBJ2-3|NA|TRBV19|NA
TGTGCCAGTAGTAGACAGGGGCTGGTAGCGGGAGGCACAGATACGCAGTATTTT
CASSRQGLVAGGTDTQYF
>TRBJ1-1|NA|TRBV4-1|NA
TGCGCCAGCAGCCAAGTCTATGAGCAGATGAACACTGAAGCTTTCTTT
CASSQVYEQMNTEAFF
>TRBJ2-7|NA|TRBV5-1|TRBD2
TGCGCCAGCAGCCTGGGACTAGCGGGAGGGAAATCCTACGAGCAGTACTTC
CASSLGLAGGKSYEQYF
>TRBJ1-1|NA|TRBV20-1|NA
TGCAGTGCTAGTTCGGGGACGGAAGCTTTCTTT
CSASSGTEAFF
>TRBJ1-1|once|TRBV25-1|NA
TGTGCCAGCAACAGGAACACTGAAGCTTTCTTT
CASNRNTEAFF
>TRBJ2-1|NA|TRBV28|NA
TGTGCCAGCAGTTTAACGCAGGGCCACAATGAGCAGTTCTTC
CASSLTQGHNEQFF
>TRBJ2-3|NA|TRBV6-5|TRBD1
TGTGCCAGCAGTCGACAGGGGGCGATAGAAGATACGCAGTATTTT
CASSRQGAIEDTQYF
>TRBJ2-7|NA|TRBV7-9|NA
TGTGCCAGCAGCTTTCGAGCGAACTCCTACGAGCAGTACTTC
CASSFRANSYEQYF
>TRBJ2-3|once|TRBV15|NA
TGTGCCACCAGCAGCTTCCTTGATACGCAGTATTTT
CATSSFLDTQYF
>TRBJ1-1|NA|TRBV7-6|NA
TGTGCCAGCAGCTTAGTAACGTCACTACTGAACACTGAAGCTTTCTTT
CASSLVTSLLNTEAFF